The T cell receptor (beta chain) described here comes from a study of cytomegalovirus exposure and HLA in healthy donors. Vbeta (60) and Jbeta (13) primers were used in the PCR. Measured with immunoSEQ multiplex PCR; TCRdb has only the in-frame clones, and not every one. Among about 98,000 clones listed, around 70% were seen once. The length of the CDR3 is 15 residues. The germline V and J ends were trimmed by 4 bases and 3 bases, with 13 bases remaining between them. CDR1 SGDLS and CDR2 YYNGEE come from the germline V gene. The chain couples TRBV9 to TRBJ2-2; possibly TRBD1 for D (6 bases). The TCR sequence derives from a man over 45 in good health and CMV-seronegative. The material sequenced was PBMCs. CDR3 amino acids: CASSPRQGYTGELFF. CDR3 nucleotides: TGTGCCAGCAGCCCTCGCCAGGGGTACACCGGGGAGCTGTTTTTT.